The 11 T cell receptor beta chains below come from one sample, sequenced in a study of T cells in tuberculosis. Clones were read by immunoSEQ multiplex PCR, and TCRdb kept only the in-frame ones, dropping some. Of tens of thousands of clones listed, around 81% are singletons. Cells were sorted from thawed PBMC rested overnight and stained with GMM-loaded CD1B tetramer, viability dye and anti-CD3. CD1B tetramers were loaded with Rhodococcus equi-derived C32 glucose monomycolate. The sample taken for sequencing was CD1b-GMM tetramer-negative cells sorted from PBMCs. These receptors were obtained from an adult woman with latent tuberculosis.

The chain combines TRBV28 with TRBJ2-3, with D maybe TRBD2 (7 bases). From germline, CDR1 is MDHEN and CDR2 SYDVKM. V lost 6 bases, J lost 5 bases, and 18 bases lay in between. The CDR3 is made up of 15 amino acids. The CDR3: CASSPMGGAGDTQYF. The CDR3 nucleotides read TGTGCCAGCAGCCCCATGGGGGGGGCGGGAGATACGCAGTATTTT.

The chain couples TRBV28 to TRBJ1-4; 11 bases are shared with TRBD1. The CDR3 has 17 residues. Germline V lookup: CDR1 MDHEN, CDR2 SYDVKM. Germline trimming cut 4 bases from V and 10 bases from J; bases unmatched to any gene: 14. This CDR3 is CASSYDQGGQGGGKLFF. In DNA, the CDR3 is TGTGCCAGCAGTTACGACCAGGGGGGACAGGGGGGAGGAAAACTGTTTTTT. The whole variable domain, remainder taken from reference TRBV28 and TRBJ1-4, is DVKVTQSSRYLVKRTGEKVFLECVQDMDHENMFWYRQDPGLGLRLIYFSYDVKMKEKGDIPEGYSVSREKKERFSLILESASTNQTSMYLCASSYDQGGQGGGKLFFGSGTQLSVL.

This sequence joins TRBV7-2 and TRBJ1-2; D is perhaps TRBD1 (6 bases). The ends were cut back, 1 base at V and 0 bases at J, with 12 bases in the middle. Germline-derived CDR1 and CDR2 are SGHTA and FQGNSA. This CDR3 has 16 amino acids. This chain's CDR3 is CASSLGRGGTNYGYTF. In DNA form, the CDR3 reads TGTGCCAGCAGCTTAGGTCGAGGGGGAACTAACTATGGCTACACCTTC.

The chain employs TRBV7-9 and TRBJ1-1; D remains ambiguous. Per the germline V gene, CDR1 is SEHNR and CDR2 is FQNEAQ (reference sequence). V was clipped by 1 base and J by 7 bases, with 7 bases between them. This CDR3 has 12 residues. CDR3 coding DNA: TGTGCCAGCAGCTTAGATTCCATTGAAGCTTTCTTT. This gives the protein CASSLDSIEAFF.

The V call is TRBV27, the J call TRBJ2-1, with 9 bases matching TRBD2. Germline V gives CDR1 MNHEY, CDR2 SMNVEV (reference sequence). J gave up 9 bases and V 4 bases, and 10 bases lay outside the gene matches. The CDR3 runs to 15 residues. For the CDR3, the DNA is TGTGCCAGCAGTTCCAAGCGGGAGGCCTTGGGTGAGCAGTTCTTC. This codes for CASSSKREALGEQFF.

J is TRBJ1-1 and V is TRBV7-3, with D possibly matching TRBD1 (5 bases). Between the trimmed V and J ends, which lost 2 bases and 1 base, there was a span of 8 bases. Germline CDR1 reads SGHTA; CDR2 reads FQGTGA. The CDR3 has 14 residues. In DNA form, the CDR3 reads TGTGCCAGCAGCTTAGGGGCGGCGAACACTGAAGCTTTCTTT. This translates into CASSLGAANTEAFF.

The V call is TRBV5-1, the J call TRBJ2-1; 7 nucleotides agree with TRBD1. The CDR3 is made up of 15 amino acids. Germline lookup yields CDR1 SGHRS and CDR2 YFSETQ. Trimming removed 4 bases from V and 6 bases from J; junction bases left unmatched: 10. CDR3 residues: CASSTWTGSSNEQFF. In DNA form, the CDR3 reads TGCGCCAGCAGCACCTGGACAGGATCGAGCAATGAGCAGTTCTTC.

This chain joins TRBV7-7 and TRBJ2-3; D gene unclear. CDR3 length: 14 amino acids. Germline V CDR1 and CDR2: SSHAT, FNYEAQ (reference sequence). Trimming removed 3 bases at V and 2 bases at J, with 9 bases between. The CDR3 DNA follows: TGTGCCAGCAGCTTGGGCCCCTCCACAGATACGCAGTATTTT. It codes for CASSLGPSTDTQYF. The whole variable domain, filled in from reference TRBV7-7 and TRBJ2-3, reads GAGVSQSPRYKVTKRGQDVTLRCDPISSHATLYWYQQALGQGPEFLTYFNYEAQPDKSGLPSDRFSAERPEGSISTLTIQRTEQRDSAMYRCASSLGPSTDTQYFGPGTRLTVL.

V and J are TRBV19 and TRBJ1-6; TRBD1 aligns across 8 bases. The CDR3 contains 17 residues. In germline, CDR1 is LNHDA, CDR2 SQIVND (reference sequence). The V gene end was trimmed by 6 bases and the J gene end by 10 bases; junction bases not matched to a gene: 17. For the CDR3, the DNA is TGTGCCAGTAGCCCTAGGACAGGGAGTATTAAGGGCTCACCCCTCCACTTT. Translating it yields CASSPRTGSIKGSPLHF.

The table lists this clone with a few counts. This chain joins TRBV11-1 and TRBJ1-1; D unclear. Germline V gives CDR1 SGHAT, CDR2 FQDESV (reference sequence). Between the trimmed V and J ends, which lost 1 base and 2 bases, there was a span of 8 bases. CDR3 length: 14 amino acids. As DNA, the CDR3 is TGTGCCAGCAGCTTAGGTGTGTATAACACTGAAGCTTTCTTT. It is translated as CASSLGVYNTEAFF.

This chain joins TRBV9 and TRBJ2-1; D gene uncertain. The CDR3 extends over 16 amino acids. V dropped 0 bases and J dropped 0 bases, with 10 bases sitting between them. Germline CDR1 reads SGDLS; CDR2 reads YYNGEE. For the CDR3, the DNA is TGTGCCAGCAGCGTAGTGGCGGTTAGCTCCTACAATGAGCAGTTCTTC. Amino acids: CASSVVAVSSYNEQFF.